One sample yielded the 30 T cell receptor beta chains listed below, sequenced in a study of read filtering for tumor transcriptome and immune sequencing. From about 400 ng of RNA, a library with molecular barcoded alpha/delta and beta/gamma adaptors was made. TCRdb used MiXCR to reprocess the reads, holding one entry per CDR3 protein. The sample lists 90,000 to 95,000 distinct CDR3 sequences, 20% to 25% occurring once. Sequencing was performed on a population of CD138-negative cells sorted from bone marrow. Receptor source: a donor aged 40 or over with multiple myeloma.

V is TRBV5-4 and J is TRBJ2-3; D ambiguous. With 3 bases removed from V and 7 bases from J, the gap between germline ends came to 6 bases. Germline V gene lookup returns CDR1 SGHNT and CDR2 YYREEE (reference sequence). CDR3 length equals 11 residues. The CDR3 DNA is TGTGCCAGCAGCTACGGAAATACGCAGTATTTT. Residues: CASSYGNTQYF.

In its sample, this clonotype was seen many times. V is TRBV14 and J is TRBJ2-1; D is ambiguous. Trimming pared 4 bases from V and 6 bases from J, leaving 13 bases between. Germline CDR1 and CDR2: SGHDN and FVKESK. This CDR3 is built from 14 residues. The CDR3 DNA reads as TGTGCCAGCAGCCCCCGTCCCAGGCCCAATGAGCAGTTCTTC. Amino acid sequence: CASSPRPRPNEQFF.

This clonotype was detected many times. The V call is TRBV15, the J call TRBJ2-5; D ambiguous. The V end lost 1 base, the J end lost 1 base, and 1 base lay between the germline ends. The CDR3 totals 12 residues. Germline lookup yields CDR1 LNHNV and CDR2 YYDKDF (reference sequence). CDR3 sequence reads: CATSRAQETQYF. The CDR3 DNA sequence: TGTGCCACCAGCAGAGCCCAAGAGACCCAGTACTTC.

The chain couples TRBV12-3 or TRBV12-4 to TRBJ2-5; 7 nucleotides line up with TRBD2. V lost 7 bases to trimming and J lost 3 bases; unmatched junction nucleotides: 11. The CDR3 runs to 15 residues. The CDR3 is CASTEEVGGEETQYF. CDR3 in DNA: TGTGCCAGCACCGAAGAGGTGGGAGGGGAAGAGACCCAGTACTTC.

A note on this clonotype: A read error is the likely source, as a far larger clone sits one nucleotide away. The V call is TRBV7-2, the J call TRBJ2-3; D gene ambiguous. CDR1 SGHTA and CDR2 FQGNSA come from the germline V gene. V was clipped by 4 bases and J by 3 bases, with 5 bases between them. The CDR3 sequence is 12 residues long. As DNA, the CDR3 is TGTGCCAGCAGCTGGCTAACAGATACGCAGTATTTT. It specifies CASSWLTDTQYF.

This clonotype was counted ten times or more. The chain has TRBV29-1 and TRBJ1-1; the match to TRBD1 covers 11 bases. The CDR3 loop spans 13 amino acids. Germline V CDR1 and CDR2: SQVTM, ANQGSEA. Trimming removed 4 bases from V and 5 bases from J; junction bases left unmatched: 3. The DNA of the CDR3 is TGCAGCGTTGTCCGGGACAGGGGGACTGAAGCTTTCTTT. It yields the protein CSVVRDRGTEAFF.

At least ten counts were recorded for this clonotype. The chain combines TRBV29-1 with TRBJ2-1; 8 nucleotides align to TRBD1. CDR1 and CDR2 (germline): SQVTM, ANQGSEA. CDR3 length: 14 residues. V dropped 6 bases and J dropped 1; count of bases not matched to a gene: 5. The CDR3, as DNA: TGCAGCGTATACAGGGGGTCATCCTACAATGAGCAGTTCTTC. Its translation: CSVYRGSSYNEQFF.

The genes are TRBV12-3 or TRBV12-4 and TRBJ2-3; D gene unclear. V gave up 7 bases and J gave up 2 bases, with 13 bases separating them. This CDR3 has 14 amino acids. The CDR3, as DNA: TGTGCCAGCAAAGTGACGGTTAACACAGATACGCAGTATTTT. Translating it yields CASKVTVNTDTQYF.

This clonotype was counted ten times or more. The chain joins TRBV28 to TRBJ2-1; D might be TRBD2 (6 bases). Germline V gene data show CDR1 as MDHEN and CDR2 as SYDVKM. The CDR3 sequence is 13 residues long. Trimming pared 7 bases from V and 5 bases from J, leaving 12 bases between. For the CDR3, the DNA is TGTGCCAGCACCGGGGGTGCCGACAATGAGCAGTTCTTC. Residues: CASTGGADNEQFF.

With regard to this clonotype: A much more abundant neighbour one base away suggests this may be a read error. Since no conserved phenylalanine or tryptophan closes the CDR3, a read error is the likely cause. This chain links TRBV12-3 or TRBV12-4 with TRBJ2-1, with D tentatively TRBD1 (6 bases). Trimming pared 3 bases from V and 10 bases from J, leaving 13 bases between. The CDR3 extends over 13 amino acids. CDR3 amino acids: CASSLLVQGEQFL. The DNA of the CDR3 is TGTGCCAGCAGTTTGTTGGTCCAGGGGGAGCAGTTCCTC.

This clonotype occurred many times. The chain joins TRBV5-1 to TRBJ2-1; no firm D call. V dropped 0 bases and J dropped 3 bases, with 10 bases sitting between them. The CDR3 runs 15 residues. Germline CDR1 SGHRS, CDR2 YFSETQ. This CDR3 reads CASSLEVSFYNEQFF. CDR3 nucleotides: TGCGCCAGCAGCTTGGAGGTTTCTTTCTACAATGAGCAGTTCTTC.

This clonotype was seen a few times. One base away lies a much larger clone, so this may be a sequencing read error. The chain combines TRBV5-6 with TRBJ1-1, with no clear D. Per germline, CDR1 SGHDT and CDR2 YYEEEE. The CDR3 sequence is 14 residues long. This CDR3 reads CASSLAGMNTEASF. In DNA, the CDR3 is TGTGCCAGCAGCTTGGCTGGCATGAACACTGAAGCTTCCTTT.

Many counts were recorded for this clonotype. The V and J genes are TRBV29-1 and TRBJ1-2; 10 bases agree with TRBD1. This CDR3 has 13 residues. The ends lost 6 bases at V and 0 bases at J; junction bases unmatched: 1. Germline V gene data show CDR1 as SQVTM and CDR2 as ANQGSEA. The CDR3 region is CSVGTGANYGYTF. DNA for the CDR3: TGCAGCGTGGGGACAGGGGCTAACTATGGCTACACCTTC.

This clonotype came up many times. The chain is built from TRBV5-6 and TRBJ1-4, with 8 bases that match TRBD1. V was pared by 3 bases and J by 7 bases, with 5 bases of the junction left unmatched. Germline V gene data show CDR1 as SGHDT and CDR2 as YYEEEE. The CDR3 contains 14 residues. In nucleotides, the CDR3 is TGTGCCAGCAGCTCCGACAGGGGAAGTGAAAAACTGTTTTTT. Its translation is CASSSDRGSEKLFF.

Of note for this clonotype: A much bigger clone sits one base away, suggesting this may be a read error. This chain uses TRBV20-1 with TRBJ2-3, with 8 positions matching TRBD2. CDR1 and CDR2 (germline): DFQATT, SNEGSKA (reference sequence). The CDR3 runs to 14 residues. The CDR3 is CSATRGADTDTRYF. The CDR3 nucleotides are TGCAGTGCCACGCGGGGGGCTGACACAGATACGCGGTATTTT.

This clonotype was seen many times. The genes are TRBV7-2 and TRBJ2-3, with TRBD2 identical over 10 bases. The CDR3 is made up of 17 amino acids. The germline V gene has CDR1 SGHTA and CDR2 FQGNSA. V gave up 5 bases and J gave up 4 bases; unmatched junction bases: 12. The CDR3 protein is CASSPALLAGRADTQYF. The CDR3 DNA reads as TGTGCCAGCAGCCCAGCATTACTAGCGGGGCGGGCAGATACGCAGTATTTT.

Regarding this clonotype: One end of the junction does not line up with germline, which may come from a read error. The genes are TRBV28 and TRBJ2-6; D tentatively fits TRBD1 or TRBD2 (5 bases each). The germline gives CDR1 MDHEN, CDR2 SYDVKM. This CDR3 is built from 16 residues. The CDR3 protein is CASSRTIISGANVPTF. CDR3 nucleotide sequence: TGTGCCAGCAGCCGTACCATAATATCCGGGGCCAACGTCCCGACTTTC.

This rearrangement joins TRBV6-2 or TRBV6-3 to TRBJ2-1, with D possibly called TRBD1 or TRBD2 (5 bases each). The V gene's germline CDR1 is MNHEY and CDR2 SVGEGT. V was clipped by 7 bases and J by 9 bases, with 22 bases between them. CDR3 length equals 15 residues. The CDR3 region is CASIPGPADRGEQFF. In nucleotides, the CDR3 is TGTGCCAGCATTCCGGGACCAGCGGACCGGGGTGAGCAGTTCTTC.

This clonotype has at least ten counts. Here the CDR3 reads CASSYYRQAVILHF. The CDR3 bases are TGTGCCAGCAGTTACTATAGACAGGCCGTTATCCTCCACTTT. The V call is TRBV6-5, the J call TRBJ1-6; tentative D call: TRBD1 (6 bases). The CDR3 extends over 14 amino acids. V shed 1 base and J shed 15 bases, with 16 bases lying between them. Germline values: CDR1 MNHEY, CDR2 SVGAGI.

This clonotype was observed many times. This chain uses TRBV6-2 or TRBV6-3 with TRBJ2-7; D is undetermined. Trimming took off 4 bases at V and 4 bases at J, with 5 bases between the two ends. The CDR3 is 11 amino acids. Germline V gene sequence: CDR1 MNHEY, CDR2 SVGEGT. The CDR3 loop reads CASSLGYEQYF. CDR3 DNA: TGTGCCAGCAGTTTGGGGTACGAGCAGTACTTC.

This clonotype was counted at least ten times. The chain employs TRBV5-1 and TRBJ2-5; D may correspond to TRBD1 or TRBD2 (5 bases each). CDR3 size: 15 residues. Trimming took 2 bases from V and 5 from J, leaving 16 bases between them. Germline V CDR1 and CDR2: SGHRS, YFSETQ. CDR3 bases: TGCGCCAGCAGCTTAAGCGCCAGGGAGTGGGAGACCCAGTACTTC. This sequence encodes CASSLSAREWETQYF.

Comments on this clonotype: This may arise from a read error, as a much more abundant clone is one base away. DNA for the CDR3: TGCGCCAGCAGCTTGGCCGTCGGCTACGCGCAGTACTTC. Its protein is CASSLAVGYAQYF. V and J are TRBV5-1 and TRBJ2-7; D is ambiguous. Germline loops: CDR1 SGHRS, CDR2 YFSETQ. The CDR3 length is 13 residues.

A word on this clonotype: This is likely an artifact of a read error, given a far larger clone one base away. The chain's CDR3 is CASSLVSSGGAGTQHF. In DNA form, the CDR3 reads TGCGCCAGCAGCTTGGTATCTAGCGGGGGCGCCGGTACGCAGCATTTT. The chain uses TRBV5-1 and TRBJ1-4; D perhaps matches TRBD1 (6 bases). The J call may not be correct, given that the DNA end is closer to TRBJ1-5. The CDR3 covers 16 residues. Germline CDR1 is SGHRS and CDR2 is YFSETQ.

Regarding this clonotype: A much larger clone differs from this one at a single base, so this may be a read error. The chain carries TRBV7-9 and TRBJ1-1, with 9 bases fitting TRBD1. The CDR3 is made up of 13 amino acids. CDR1 is SEHNR, CDR2 FQNEAQ, per germline (reference sequence). DNA of the CDR3: TGTGCCAGCAGCTTTGGGACAGGGAGGGAAGCTTCCTTT. This gives the protein CASSFGTGREASF. Full variable domain (remainder filled in from reference TRBV7-9 and TRBJ1-1): DTGVSQNPRHKITKRGQNVTFRCDPISEHNRLYWYRQTLGQGPEFLTYFQNEAQLEKSRLLSDRFSAERPKGSFSTLEIQRTEQGDSAMYLCASSFGTGREASFGQGTRLTVV.

Notes on this clonotype: This may be a read error: a much more frequent sequence differs by one nucleotide. This rearrangement joins TRBV2 to TRBJ1-1; no clear D. There are 14 residues in the CDR3. Germline V lookup: CDR1 SNHLY, CDR2 FYNNEI. The V end lost 8 bases, the J end lost 3 bases, and 16 bases lay between the germline ends. For the CDR3, the DNA is TGTGCCAGCTCCGGATGGGTGGCGGACACTGAAGCTTTCTTT. Translated: CASSGWVADTEAFF.

The rearrangement uses TRBV20-1 and TRBJ1-1; D not certain. CDR1 and CDR2 (germline): DFQATT, SNEGSKA (reference sequence). V was pared by 5 bases and J by 14 bases, with 21 bases between. The CDR3 length is 12 residues. Here the CDR3 reads CSASISGDRTFF. The CDR3 DNA reads TGCAGTGCTTCGATCTCCGGGGATCGAACCTTCTTT.

The chain combines TRBV20-1 with TRBJ2-2, with D perhaps given as TRBD1 or TRBD2 (5 bases each). V was shortened by 3 bases and J by 2 bases, with 13 bases between the two germline ends. Looked up from germline, CDR1 is DFQATT and CDR2 is SNEGSKA (reference sequence). This CDR3 comprises 15 residues. CDR3 in DNA: TGCAGTGCTAGGAGGCCCCGGGGCAACACCGGGGAGCTGTTTTTT. Its protein is CSARRPRGNTGELFF.

This clonotype was found many times. This sequence joins TRBV15 and TRBJ2-3; D is ambiguous. The CDR3 has 13 amino acids. Germline CDR1 is LNHNV and CDR2 is YYDKDF (reference sequence). Trimming pared 6 bases from V and 2 bases from J, leaving 9 bases between. This chain's CDR3 is CATRALVTDTQYF. The CDR3 DNA reads TGTGCCACCAGGGCATTGGTCACAGATACGCAGTATTTT.

V gene TRBV5-1 combines with J gene TRBJ2-1; 10 bases align to TRBD2. The trim removed 1 base at V and 8 bases at J, leaving 6 bases unmatched. In germline, CDR1 is SGHRS, CDR2 YFSETQ. This CDR3 has 15 residues. CDR3 DNA: TGCGCCAGCAGCTTGTATCCTAGCGGGGGAGATGAGCAGTTCTTC. Translating gives CASSLYPSGGDEQFF.

There are many counts of this clonotype. This chain uses TRBV11-2 with TRBJ2-3; D not resolved. The V gene's germline CDR1 is SGHAT and CDR2 FQNNGV. The V gene lost 5 bases and the J gene lost 11 bases, with 11 bases spanning the gap. The CDR3 sequence is 11 residues long. The chain's CDR3 is CASSVASRQYF. CDR3 nucleotides: TGTGCCAGCAGCGTTGCCTCCCGGCAGTATTTT.